This TCR beta chain was identified in a study of shared clonotypes between healthy human individuals. Study in general: A donor's plate count was three for CD4 naive and three for CD4 memory; CD8 naive had two and CD8 memory one.

The CDR3 is made up of 15 amino acids. V lost 0 bases and J 5 bases, leaving 13 bases between the germline ends. The V gene's germline CDR1 is MGHRA and CDR2 YSYEKL. Study results and limitations: An anticipated effect of sequencing depth on clonotype sharing among donors was recognized. Sampling involved blood alone; tissue repertoires likely differ.

The repertoire was sequenced with immunoSEQ multiplex PCR; TCRdb's copy has only in-frame clones and lacks some. The data show a few million clones, around nine tenths seen once. A word on this clone: The antigen remains unidentified.

The clonotype comes from a man between 18 and 35 years old in good health. Sequences were obtained from naive CD4+ T cells sorted from blood. Sample subset: CD45RA+ positively selected. The chain uses TRBV4-1 and TRBJ2-5; D call uncertain. The CDR3 sequence is CASSQDGANEETQYF. CDR3 DNA: TGCGCCAGCAGCCAAGATGGAGCTAACGAGGAGACCCAGTACTTC.